These 14 T cell receptor beta chains were sequenced from one sample in a study of blood T cell repertoires in COVID-19 (dated by TCRdb to the early 2020s). Library preparation used the immunoSEQ multiplex PCR assay. Entries here come from immuneACCESS through TCRdb and include only in-frame sequences with V and J called. Some clones fail to appear in such tables; in the studies checked, an unresolved V gene covers under half of the shortfall, and the cause of the remainder is unknown. This sample comprises a few hundred thousand clones, approximately 84% of them detected only once. The ten largest clones add up to approximately 9% of the sample. The material sequenced was peripheral blood. These receptors were taken from a human donor in a cohort sampled during active COVID-19.

This chain uses TRBV19 with TRBJ2-3; TRBD1 matches at 7 bases. The CDR3 is 15 amino acids. In germline, CDR1 is LNHDA, CDR2 SQIVND (reference sequence). After removal of 6 bases from V and 2 bases from J, the junction contained 8 bases not matched to a gene. The CDR3 coding sequence is TGTGCCAGTAGCTTCCGGACAGGCCCCACAGATACGCAGTATTTT. It codes for CASSFRTGPTDTQYF.

Here the CDR3 reads CASSQQGRHTEAFF. CDR3 bases: TGCGCCAGCAGCCAACAGGGCAGACACACTGAAGCTTTCTTT. The chain uses TRBV5-1 and TRBJ1-1, with D perhaps matching TRBD1 (6 bases). V was clipped by 4 bases and J by 3 bases, with 13 bases between them. The CDR3 has 14 residues. Germline-derived CDR1 and CDR2 are SGHRS and YFSETQ.

This chain links TRBV10-3 with TRBJ2-7, with 8 nucleotides matching TRBD1. J lost 2 bases, V lost 8 bases, and 11 bases had no gene match. CDR3 length equals 15 residues. Germline lookup yields CDR1 ENHRY and CDR2 SYGVKD. The CDR3 region is CAIGQGRGVTYEQYF. The CDR3 nucleotides read TGTGCCATCGGACAGGGCCGTGGGGTGACCTACGAGCAGTACTTC.

CDR3 sequence reads: CASSFPHLHTQYF. CDR3 DNA: TGTGCCAGCAGTTTTCCACACCTCCATACGCAGTATTTT. J is TRBJ2-3 and V is TRBV6-2 or TRBV6-3; D remains unclear. Germline values: CDR1 MNHEY, CDR2 SVGEGT. CDR3 length: 13 residues. Trimming removed 4 bases from V and 7 bases from J, with 12 bases in between.

The chain employs TRBV4-2 and TRBJ2-7, with a possible D match to TRBD2 (7 bases). Trimming pared 5 bases from V and 4 bases from J, leaving 15 bases between. From germline, CDR1 is LGHNA and CDR2 YNFKEQ. The CDR3 spans 14 residues. The CDR3 region has the DNA TGTGCCAGCAGCGTAGGGGGGGGAGGATACGAGCAGTACTTC. The encoded protein is CASSVGGGGYEQYF.

V is TRBV18 and J is TRBJ1-1; D is unclear. In germline, CDR1 is KGHSH, CDR2 LQKENI. This CDR3 contains 12 residues. With 6 bases removed from V and 1 base from J, the gap between germline ends came to 6 bases. This CDR3 is CASSRPNTEAFF. The DNA for the CDR3 is TGTGCCAGCTCGAGGCCGAACACTGAAGCTTTCTTT.

The chain combines TRBV10-2 with TRBJ2-3, with D possibly matching TRBD1 (5 bases). There are 13 residues in the CDR3. In germline, CDR1 is WSHSY, CDR2 SAAADI. Between the trimmed V and J ends, which lost 6 bases and 0 bases, there was a span of 7 bases. The CDR3 region is CASRDSSTDTQYF. The CDR3 nucleotides read TGCGCCAGCAGAGACAGTAGCACAGATACGCAGTATTTT.

The chain is built from TRBV19 and TRBJ1-6; D is unclear. Trimming left V 4 bases short and J 4 bases short, with 14 bases between. The germline V gene encodes CDR1 LNHDA and CDR2 SQIVND (reference sequence). The length of the CDR3 is 16 residues. CDR3 residues: CASSTYPRSYNSPLHF. The CDR3 bases are TGTGCCAGTAGTACCTATCCACGGAGTTATAATTCACCCCTCCACTTT.

The chain combines TRBV11-2 with TRBJ2-2, with 10 bases fitting TRBD1. After removal of 2 bases from V and 4 bases from J, the junction contained 4 bases not matched to a gene. This CDR3 is built from 16 residues. Germline V gene lookup returns CDR1 SGHAT and CDR2 FQNNGV. CDR3 amino acids: CASSLLRTGGTGELFF. Written as DNA, the CDR3 is TGTGCCAGCAGCTTACTGCGGACAGGGGGCACCGGGGAGCTGTTTTTT.

This rearrangement joins TRBV5-5 to TRBJ1-1; possibly TRBD1 for D (5 bases). CDR3 length: 13 amino acids. Trimming shortened V by 1 base and J by 4 bases, and 8 bases separated the two germline ends. The V gene's germline CDR1 is SGHKS and CDR2 YYEKEE (reference sequence). Written as DNA, the CDR3 is TGTGCCAGCAGCTTGACAGGTGGCACTGAAGCTTTCTTT. Protein: CASSLTGGTEAFF.

The rearrangement links TRBV19 to TRBJ2-3, with 8 positions matching TRBD2. V lost 2 bases, J lost 0 bases, and 10 bases stayed unmatched. Germline-derived CDR1 and CDR2 are LNHDA and SQIVND (reference sequence). The CDR3 contains 18 residues. CDR3 sequence: CASSIRAGGPTSTDTQYF. As DNA, the CDR3 is TGTGCCAGTAGTATAAGGGCGGGGGGTCCGACTAGCACAGATACGCAGTATTTT.

The chain is built from TRBV28 and TRBJ2-7, with no clear D. CDR3 size: 11 residues. The ends were cut back, 3 bases at V and 6 bases at J, with 6 bases in the middle. CDR1 is MDHEN, CDR2 SYDVKM, per germline. The CDR3 bases are TGTGCCAGCAGTTTGGGCCGCGAGCAGTACTTC. This encodes CASSLGREQYF.

This clone was seen just once. The CDR3 region has the DNA TGTGCCAGTAGCCTTAGCGGACACTACGAGCAGTACTTC. Protein product: CASSLSGHYEQYF. The gene calls are TRBV19 and TRBJ2-7; tentative D call: TRBD2 (6 bases). Germline V gene lookup returns CDR1 LNHDA and CDR2 SQIVND (reference sequence). The CDR3 has 13 amino acids. The V end lost 6 bases, the J end lost 3 bases, and 12 bases lay between the germline ends.

This rearrangement joins TRBV5-5 to TRBJ2-1; a possible D gene is TRBD2 (5 bases). The CDR3 loop spans 17 amino acids. The V and J ends lost 6 bases and 2 bases respectively, with 21 bases between them. The V gene's germline CDR1 is SGHKS and CDR2 YYEKEE (reference sequence). The CDR3 loop is CASILHPGRVTYNEQFF. For the CDR3, the DNA is TGTGCCAGCATCCTCCACCCCGGGCGGGTGACCTACAATGAGCAGTTCTTC.